The rows below give T cell receptor beta chains drawn from one sample of a study of cytomegalovirus exposure and HLA in healthy donors. Clones were sequenced by immunoSEQ multiplex PCR, and TCRdb holds only the in-frame ones, with some missing. Recorded for this sample: some 51,000 clones. Material for sequencing was PBMCs. These receptors originate from a man aged 35-49 years in good health and CMV-seropositive. The CDR3 runs from the conserved cysteine through the conserved F or W.

16	TRBV18	TRBJ2-3	CASSLGLAGATDTQYF
14	TRBV4-2	TRBJ2-5	CASGRVAGQETQYF
14	TRBV30	TRBJ1-1	CAWSGQGANTEAFF
13	TRBV27	TRBJ1-6	CASSFNRGQTLHF
15	TRBV19	TRBJ1-2	CASSIWGTSNYGYTF
16	TRBV7-8	TRBJ1-5	CASSLWTVYSNQPQHF
14	TRBV10-3	TRBJ2-7	CAISENRQVHEQYF
16	TRBV5-6	TRBJ2-2	CASSLDRTPYTGELFF
16	TRBV10-3	TRBJ2-5	CAISSRLAWGQETQYF
14	TRBV27	TRBJ2-5	CASSLVGAEETQYF
15	TRBV7-8	TRBJ1-1	CASSLRNGGGTEAFF
15	TRBV6-5	TRBJ1-3	CASSLGPGSGNTIYF
16	TRBV18	TRBJ2-7	CASSPPGLAESYEQYF
15	TRBV6-1	TRBJ2-7	CASTPLAGRSYEQYF
15	TRBV7-6	TRBJ2-7	CASSLVVRARGEQYF
15	TRBV2	TRBJ2-3	CASSALAGGGDTQYF
15	TRBV9	TRBJ2-1	CASSEGTSGVNEQFF
16	TRBV6-1	TRBJ2-2	CASSEWGTGATGELFF
14	TRBV19	TRBJ2-7	CASSGRLAPYEQYF
16	TRBV27	TRBJ2-3	CASSPEREGRGDTQYF
14	TRBV21-1	TRBJ2-7	CASSSSDRSYEQYF
16	TRBV4-2	TRBJ2-3	CASSVEAGSNADTQYF
11	TRBV11-2	TRBJ2-1	CASSQTSGQFF
14	TRBV10-2	TRBJ2-7	CASSFQGDSYEQYF
15	TRBV29-1	TRBJ2-1	CSVEGLAGGINEQFF
12	TRBV7-9	TRBJ1-1	CASSLGYSEAFF
17	TRBV7-8	TRBJ2-3	CASSLVTSAYPTDTQYF
17	TRBV5-4	TRBJ1-2	CASNSRTGGPANYGYTF
11	TRBV28	TRBJ2-3	CASSPGIKQYF